This T cell receptor (beta chain) is drawn from a study of T-cell memory formation after mild COVID-19. Study-level information: In these data, TCR clusters were largely donor specific. Regarding the study as a whole: Largely, contracting CD4+ clones fell within CM and EM, and contracting CD8+ clones within EMRA. The pre-infection memory compartment contained some responding clones, suggesting cross-reactive memory joined.

Employing constant-segment primers, 5'RACE generated TCR alpha and TCR beta cDNA libraries bearing sample barcodes and UMIs. TCRdb processed the 5' RACE reads anew with MiXCR; each CDR3 protein has one entry. The table lists roughly 350,000 distinct CDR3 sequences, around 13% of them singletons. Ten or more counts support this clonotype. Its antigen is unidentified. The CDR3 totals 14 residues. Germline CDR1 and CDR2: SGHNT and YYREEE (reference sequence). The junction had 2 bases not matched to a gene; V was cut back by 1 base and J by 1 base. The source material was PBMCs or a T cell subset sorted from them (not recorded which). The genes are TRBV5-4 and TRBJ2-7; 7 bases are a match to TRBD2. This clonotype originated in a man younger than 35 who had mild COVID-19 (a few samples of this study predate the infection). Cell type and time point are not known. The CDR3 sequence is CASSLPGGSYEQYF. CDR3 nucleotides: TGTGCCAGCAGCTTGCCGGGGGGTTCCTACGAGCAGTACTTC.